This TCR beta chain was found in a study of cytomegalovirus exposure and HLA in healthy donors. Overall study results and limits: The study flagged about 150 TCR beta chains as cytomegalovirus-associated. A missense variant in DCLRE1C was later tied to TCR beta V- and J-gene trimming.

From germline, CDR1 is MRHNA and CDR2 SNTAGT. The ends lost 5 bases at V and 4 bases at J; junction bases unmatched: 5. The CDR3 totals 14 residues. With respect to this clone: Its cognate antigen is unknown.

Healthy bone marrow donors made up the donors. The PCR had 60 Vbeta and 13 Jbeta primers. Authors' analysis steps: An analysis that came later counted approximately 76 million unique TCR beta chains, 10 million to 11 million shared. The assay was immunoSEQ multiplex PCR, and TCRdb's table has in-frame clones only and misses some. V, J and clone size are taken as reported in that table, and D and trimming were inferred from the DNA itself. Here the sample spans fewer than 250,000 clones, about 83% being singletons. This rearrangement joins TRBV6-4 to TRBJ2-3; 8 bases fit TRBD2. The source is a girl aged 10-17 years in good health and CMV-seronegative. Input material: PBMCs. CDR3 sequence: CASSLAGLPDTQYF. The CDR3 DNA reads TGTGCCAGCAGTTTAGCGGGACTTCCAGATACGCAGTATTTT.